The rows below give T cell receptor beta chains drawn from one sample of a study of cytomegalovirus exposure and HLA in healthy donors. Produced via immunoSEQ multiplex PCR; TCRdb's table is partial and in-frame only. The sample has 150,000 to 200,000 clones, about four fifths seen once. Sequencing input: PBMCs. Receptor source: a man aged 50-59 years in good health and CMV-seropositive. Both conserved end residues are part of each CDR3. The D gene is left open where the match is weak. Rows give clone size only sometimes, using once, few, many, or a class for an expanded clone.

cdr3_aa: CASSEQGGYSGYTF
cdr3_nt: TGTGCCAGCAGTGAACAGGGGGGCTATAGTGGCTACACCTTC
d_call: TRBD1
clone_size: few
j_call: TRBJ1-2
v_call: TRBV2

cdr3_aa: CASGFEGTVGGYTF
cdr3_nt: TGTGCTAGTGGTTTCGAGGGGACAGTGGGTGGCTACACCTTC
d_call: TRBD1
clone_size: once
j_call: TRBJ1-2
v_call: TRBV12-5

cdr3_aa: CASSQDWRNYNEQFF
cdr3_nt: TGCGCCAGCAGCCAAGATTGGAGGAACTACAATGAGCAGTTCTTC
d_call: -
clone_size: -
j_call: TRBJ2-1
v_call: TRBV4-1

cdr3_aa: CASGPSGMGTDTQYF
cdr3_nt: TGTGCCAGCGGCCCTAGCGGGATGGGAACAGATACGCAGTATTTT
d_call: TRBD2
clone_size: -
j_call: TRBJ2-3
v_call: TRBV28

cdr3_aa: CASSSPELANEQFF
cdr3_nt: TGTGCCAGCAGCTCCCCCGAGCTAGCAAATGAGCAGTTCTTC
d_call: -
clone_size: once
j_call: TRBJ2-1
v_call: TRBV7-9

cdr3_aa: CASSSRTSGTRNEQFF
cdr3_nt: TGTGCCAGCAGCAGCCGGACTAGCGGGACGAGGAATGAGCAGTTCTTC
d_call: TRBD2
clone_size: -
j_call: TRBJ2-1
v_call: TRBV9

cdr3_aa: CASSHTDRGAEAFF
cdr3_nt: TGTGCCAGCAGCCACACGGACAGGGGCGCTGAAGCTTTCTTT
d_call: TRBD1
clone_size: few
j_call: TRBJ1-1
v_call: TRBV4-2

cdr3_aa: CASLRDSGANVLTF
cdr3_nt: TGTGCCAGTCTCCGGGACTCTGGGGCCAACGTCCTGACTTTC
d_call: -
clone_size: -
j_call: TRBJ2-6
v_call: TRBV2

cdr3_aa: CASSLEYSKIQYF
cdr3_nt: TGTGCCAGCAGCTTAGAGTACAGTAAGATTCAGTACTTC
d_call: -
clone_size: -
j_call: TRBJ2-4
v_call: TRBV7-2

cdr3_aa: CASSSSGVYYNEQFF
cdr3_nt: TGTGCCAGCAGTTCAAGCGGGGTTTACTACAATGAGCAGTTCTTC
d_call: TRBD2
clone_size: -
j_call: TRBJ2-1
v_call: TRBV6-5

cdr3_aa: CASSTPGQGGVYGYTF
cdr3_nt: TGTGCCAGCAGCACACCAGGACAAGGGGGCGTCTATGGCTACACCTTC
d_call: TRBD1
clone_size: -
j_call: TRBJ1-2
v_call: TRBV5-4

cdr3_aa: CASSPGTANYGYTF
cdr3_nt: TGTGCCAGCTCACCAGGGACAGCGAACTATGGCTACACCTTC
d_call: TRBD1
clone_size: once
j_call: TRBJ1-2
v_call: TRBV18

cdr3_aa: CAISEGRPATGSQPQHF
cdr3_nt: TGTGCCATCAGTGAGGGGAGGCCGGCGACAGGGAGTCAGCCCCAGCATTTT
d_call: TRBD1
clone_size: -
j_call: TRBJ1-5
v_call: TRBV10-3

cdr3_aa: CASSLGSGTGVMYEQYF
cdr3_nt: TGTGCCAGCAGCTTAGGAAGTGGGACAGGGGTTATGTACGAGCAGTACTTC
d_call: TRBD1
clone_size: -
j_call: TRBJ2-7
v_call: TRBV11-2

cdr3_aa: CASSIGFRVAYTF
cdr3_nt: TGTGCCAGTAGTATAGGATTCAGGGTTGCGTACACCTTC
d_call: -
clone_size: -
j_call: TRBJ1-2
v_call: TRBV19

cdr3_aa: CASSKAGTSGGIEQFF
cdr3_nt: TGTGCCAGCAGTAAAGCCGGGACTAGCGGGGGAATAGAGCAGTTCTTC
d_call: TRBD2
clone_size: -
j_call: TRBJ2-1
v_call: TRBV6-1